A single sample gave rise to the 13 T cell receptor beta chains below, sequenced in a study of blood T cells in healthy people across ages (dated by TCRdb to the mid-2010s). Library method: 5' RACE. Sequencing was performed on an Illumina HiSeq 2500. The second PCR ran for about 6 to 12 cycles and used a J-beta primer mix along with a sample-barcoded 5' primer. TCRdb passed the public sequencing reads through fastp at Q25 and MiXCR, retaining productive beta sequences. Each entry merges the rows of one CDR3 protein and shows their most common DNA and genes. In all, the sample holds 2 million or so distinct CDR3 sequences, and roughly 52% of those were seen once. The ten largest clones represent 2.1% of the sample. Material: blood. These receptors all stem from a woman between 40 and 55 years old in good health.

Only a few counts were recorded for this clonotype. The chain links TRBV6-5 to TRBJ1-2; D is unresolved. The CDR3 length is 12 residues. V lost 6 bases to trimming and J lost 4 bases, with 9 bases between them. CDR1 is MNHEY, CDR2 SVGAGI, per germline. The CDR3 DNA follows: TGTGCCAGCAGCCAAAAGCCCTATGGCTACACCTTC. Protein product: CASSQKPYGYTF.

The V and J genes are TRBV15 and TRBJ1-2; D is ambiguous. V shed 3 bases and J shed 3 bases, with 8 bases lying between them. CDR1 LNHNV and CDR2 YYDKDF come from the germline V gene (reference sequence). The CDR3 is 13 amino acids. The CDR3, as DNA: TGTGCCACCAGCAGCACAATCTACTATGGCTACACCTTC. Protein product: CATSSTIYYGYTF.

The V and J genes are TRBV15 and TRBJ2-1, with 7 nucleotides matching TRBD1. Germline V gene sequence: CDR1 LNHNV, CDR2 YYDKDF (reference sequence). The CDR3 spans 16 residues. V trimming: 1 base; J trimming: 4 bases; junction bases outside the gene matches: 7. The CDR3, as DNA: TGTGCCACCAGCAGAGGTCGGACAGGATCTTACAATGAGCAGTTCTTC. Amino acid sequence: CATSRGRTGSYNEQFF. The full variable domain, its missing parts supplied by reference TRBV15 and TRBJ2-1, is DAMVIQNPRYQVTQFGKPVTLSCSQTLNHNVMYWYQQKSSQAPKLLFHYYDKDFNNEADTPDNFQSRRPNTSFCFLDIRSPGLGDTAMYLCATSRGRTGSYNEQFFGPGTRLTVL.

This clonotype came up a few times. The V gene is TRBV7-2, the J gene TRBJ2-1; TRBD2 is a possible D gene (7 bases). The CDR3 sequence is 16 residues long. From germline, CDR1 is SGHTA and CDR2 FQGNSA. Trimming left V 1 base short and J 4 bases short, with 14 bases between. CDR3: CASSLDKAGAYNEQFF. CDR3 in DNA: TGTGCCAGCAGCTTAGATAAGGCGGGGGCTTACAATGAGCAGTTCTTC.

The rearrangement uses TRBV6-1 and TRBJ1-3; 7 nucleotides agree with TRBD1. The CDR3 contains 16 residues. Germline V CDR1 and CDR2: MNHNS, SASEGT. J lost 0 bases, V lost 4 bases, and 6 bases had no gene match. The CDR3 protein is CASSARQGISGNTIYF. The DNA for the CDR3 is TGTGCCAGCAGTGCGCGACAGGGAATCTCTGGAAACACCATATATTTT.

V gene TRBV7-9 combines with J gene TRBJ1-1; no clear D. CDR3 length: 14 residues. Trimming took off 3 bases at V and 1 base at J, with 9 bases between the two ends. The germline V gene has CDR1 SEHNR and CDR2 FQNEAQ (reference sequence). CDR3 loop: CASSFPEGNTEAFF. The CDR3 DNA sequence: TGTGCCAGCAGCTTCCCAGAAGGGAACACTGAAGCTTTCTTT.

The chain links TRBV27 to TRBJ2-2, with D perhaps matching TRBD1 or TRBD2 (5 bases each). CDR1 MNHEY and CDR2 SMNVEV come from the germline V gene (reference sequence). CDR3 length equals 16 residues. Between the trimmed V and J ends, which lost 6 bases and 0 bases, there was a span of 14 bases. The CDR3, as DNA: TGTGCCAGCAGCCGACCACGGGGACCGAACACCGGGGAGCTGTTTTTT. It encodes CASSRPRGPNTGELFF.

This chain connects TRBV9 to TRBJ1-2; 8 bases line up with TRBD1. This CDR3 has 16 amino acids. Losses at the gene ends were 3 bases for V and 4 bases for J; bases not matched to a gene: 11. Germline V gene lookup returns CDR1 SGDLS and CDR2 YYNGEE. CDR3 in DNA: TGTGCCAGCAGCGGAGACAGGGGTAGTTTCGGCTATGGCTACACCTTC. Translated: CASSGDRGSFGYGYTF.

This clonotype was detected once. The junction and the germline gene differ at one end; a read error may be behind it. This chain links TRBV28 with TRBJ2-1; 12 bases align to TRBD1. The CDR3 is made up of 16 amino acids. CDR1 MDHEN and CDR2 SYDVKM come from the germline V gene. CDR3: CVSSPAGTGGGDEQFF. CDR3 nucleotide sequence: TGTGTCAGCAGTCCAGCCGGGACAGGGGGCGGAGATGAGCAGTTCTTC.

This chain connects TRBV6-6 to TRBJ2-1, with D tentatively TRBD2 (5 bases). In germline, CDR1 is MNHNY, CDR2 SVGAGI (reference sequence). There are 16 residues in the CDR3. With 0 bases removed from V and 8 bases from J, the gap between germline ends came to 17 bases. The CDR3 reads CASSYSSRGSGYEQFF. CDR3 DNA: TGTGCCAGCAGTTACTCGTCCCGGGGATCTGGCTATGAGCAGTTCTTC.

This clonotype was counted a few times. The chain uses TRBV11-1 and TRBJ2-5, with D possibly TRBD2 on 6 matching bases. The CDR3 has 13 residues. With 5 bases removed from V and 5 bases from J, the gap between germline ends came to 12 bases. Germline loops: CDR1 SGHAT, CDR2 FQDESV (reference sequence). The CDR3 sequence is CASSQDYSETQYF. CDR3 nucleotides: TGTGCCAGCAGCCAGGACTACAGCGAGACCCAGTACTTC.

This clonotype was seen only a few times. The chain combines TRBV29-1 with TRBJ2-1; D might be TRBD1 (5 bases). Germline values: CDR1 SQVTM, CDR2 ANQGSEA. The CDR3 is 16 residues long. V shed 1 base and J shed 0 bases, with 13 bases lying between them. CDR3 DNA: TGCAGCGTTGAAGCCTTGGACATGAGCTCCTACAATGAGCAGTTCTTC. It encodes CSVEALDMSSYNEQFF.

The V and J genes are TRBV13 and TRBJ1-2, with 7 bases that match TRBD1. This CDR3 comprises 15 residues. Germline loops: CDR1 PRHDT, CDR2 FYEKMQ (reference sequence). Losses at the gene ends were 5 bases for V and 0 bases for J; bases not matched to a gene: 6. DNA for the CDR3: TGTGCCAGCAGCCCCGGGACAGTAGCTAACTATGGCTACACCTTC. It encodes CASSPGTVANYGYTF. The full variable domain, in which reference TRBV13 and TRBJ1-2 provide the parts outside the CDR3, is AAGVIQSPRHLIKEKRETATLKCYPIPRHDTVYWYQQGPGQDPQFLISFYEKMQSDKGSIPDRFSAQQFSDYHSELNMSSLELGDSALYFCASSPGTVANYGYTFGSGTRLTVV.